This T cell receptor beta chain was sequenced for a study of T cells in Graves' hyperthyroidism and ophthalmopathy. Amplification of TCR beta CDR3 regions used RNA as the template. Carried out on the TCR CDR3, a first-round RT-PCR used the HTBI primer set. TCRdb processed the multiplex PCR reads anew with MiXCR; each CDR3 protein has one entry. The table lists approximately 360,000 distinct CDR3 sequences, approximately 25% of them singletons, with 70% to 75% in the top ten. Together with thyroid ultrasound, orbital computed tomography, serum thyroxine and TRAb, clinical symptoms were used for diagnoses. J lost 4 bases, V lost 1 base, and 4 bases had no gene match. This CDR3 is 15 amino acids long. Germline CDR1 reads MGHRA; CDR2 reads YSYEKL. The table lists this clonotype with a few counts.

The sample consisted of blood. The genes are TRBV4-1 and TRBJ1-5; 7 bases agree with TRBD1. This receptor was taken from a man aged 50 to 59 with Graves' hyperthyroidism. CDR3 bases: TGCGCCAGCAGCCAAGTCCCGACAGGGAATCAGCCCCAGCATTTT. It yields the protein CASSQVPTGNQPQHF.